A selection of T cell receptor beta chains follows, all from one sample in a study of CD8+ T cells in alopecia areata. Measured with immunoSEQ multiplex PCR; TCRdb has only the in-frame clones, and not every one. This sample has 150,000 to 200,000 clones, with about three fifths found just once. The specimen was CD4+ T cells sorted from blood, collected around week 50, from a patient treated with tofacitinib. The source is a human donor with alopecia areata. The CDR3 runs from the conserved cysteine through the conserved F or W. A D gene is named only where the DNA matches it firmly. The size field is filled for only some rows; it gives once, few, many or a size class.

j_call v_call d_call clone_size cdr3_nt cdr3_aa
TRBJ1-2 TRBV6-5 . . TGTGCCAGCAGCTCTCGGCATCCTAACTATGGCTACACCTTC CASSSRHPNYGYTF
TRBJ2-4 TRBV2 . once TGTGCCAGCAGTGAGGGGGACATTCAGTACTTC CASSEGDIQYF
TRBJ2-7 TRBV30 . few TGTGCCTGGAGTGTATCCCCGTTTTGGGCGTCCTACGAGCAGTACTTC CAWSVSPFWASYEQYF
TRBJ2-3 TRBV29-1 . . TGCAGCGTTGAAGGAGAGACTACGCAGTATTTT CSVEGETTQYF
TRBJ1-1 TRBV6-6 TRBD1 . TGTGCCAGCAGTCCCCGGGACAGGGGGGAGACTGAAGCTTTCTTT CASSPRDRGETEAFF
TRBJ2-1 TRBV25-1 TRBD2 . TGTGCCAGCAGTGAATCGGGCGGGGGGATCTCCTACAATGAGCAGTTCTTC CASSESGGGISYNEQFF
TRBJ1-2 TRBV4-3 . . TGCGCCAGCAGCCAAGATGCGAACTATGGCTACACCTTC CASSQDANYGYTF
TRBJ2-2 TRBV25-1 . . TGTGCCAGCAGTCCAAACAGGGAGTCCCTCACCGGGGAGCTGTTTTTT CASSPNRESLTGELFF
TRBJ1-2 TRBV10-3 . . TGTGCCATCAGTGGGAACAGCACCTATGGCTACACCTTC CAISGNSTYGYTF
TRBJ2-6 TRBV18 TRBD1 . TGTGCCAGCTCACCAGGGACAGGGAGCTCTGGGGCCAACGTCCTGACTTTC CASSPGTGSSGANVLTF
TRBJ2-7 TRBV5-1 . . TGCGCCAGCAGCTTGGTAAGGACTTCCAACACCTACGAGCAGTACTTC CASSLVRTSNTYEQYF
TRBJ2-1 TRBV5-6 TRBD1 . TGTGCCAGCAGCTCCCGGGACAGGAGGTTTTTACTCAATGAGCAGTTCTTC CASSSRDRRFLLNEQFF
TRBJ2-2 TRBV14 . . TGTGCCAGCAGCCACGACACAGGGAACACCGGGGAGCTGTTTTTT CASSHDTGNTGELFF
TRBJ2-7 TRBV2 TRBD1 . TGTGCCAGCAGAGGGGGCAGCGAGCAGTACTTC CASRGGSEQYF
TRBJ2-7 TRBV7-9 . . TGTGCCAGCAGCCCTTCCTACGAGCAGTACTTC CASSPSYEQYF
TRBJ1-1 TRBV29-1 . . TGCAGCGTTGAAGTTGGGCGGGCCTACCTGGCTGAAGCTTTCTTT CSVEVGRAYLAEAFF
TRBJ1-1 TRBV10-3 . . TGTGCCATCAGTGAGTTGGGGGAAACTGAAGCTTTCTTT CAISELGETEAFF
TRBJ2-2 TRBV5-1 . . TGCGCCAGCAGCTTGGTACAGACAAACACCGGGGAGCTGTTTTTT CASSLVQTNTGELFF
TRBJ2-2 TRBV29-1 TRBD2 few TGCAGCGGTCGCAGCGGGGGGGCGAACACCGGGGAGCTGTTTTTT CSGRSGGANTGELFF
TRBJ1-2 TRBV30 TRBD1 few TGTGCCTGGACTCCCCTGGCCGGGACAGCCTACACCTTC CAWTPLAGTAYTF
TRBJ2-5 TRBV4-3 TRBD1 . TGCGCCAGCAGCTACAGGGGAAGCTTAGGGGAGACCCAGTACTTC CASSYRGSLGETQYF
TRBJ2-1 TRBV10-2 . . TGCGCCAGCAGTGAGGATGGCGGTGAGCAGTTCTTC CASSEDGGEQFF
TRBJ2-6 TRBV7-2 TRBD1 . TGTGCCAGCAGCCTACAGGGGAGCTCTGGGGCCAACGTCCTGACTTTC CASSLQGSSGANVLTF
TRBJ2-7 TRBV29-1 . few TGCAGCGCCGACGTTCAAGGGGGCTACGAGCAGTACTTC CSADVQGGYEQYF
TRBJ2-1 TRBV29-1 . . TGCAGCGTTGAAGTGTCGGTTAAGCAGTTCTTC CSVEVSVKQFF
TRBJ1-1 TRBV5-1 . . TGCGCCAGCAGCTTGTATCCGGACACTGAAGCTTTCTTT CASSLYPDTEAFF
TRBJ1-4 TRBV9 TRBD1 few TGTGCCAGCAGCGTAACACAGGGGGGCGAAAAACTGTTTTTT CASSVTQGGEKLFF